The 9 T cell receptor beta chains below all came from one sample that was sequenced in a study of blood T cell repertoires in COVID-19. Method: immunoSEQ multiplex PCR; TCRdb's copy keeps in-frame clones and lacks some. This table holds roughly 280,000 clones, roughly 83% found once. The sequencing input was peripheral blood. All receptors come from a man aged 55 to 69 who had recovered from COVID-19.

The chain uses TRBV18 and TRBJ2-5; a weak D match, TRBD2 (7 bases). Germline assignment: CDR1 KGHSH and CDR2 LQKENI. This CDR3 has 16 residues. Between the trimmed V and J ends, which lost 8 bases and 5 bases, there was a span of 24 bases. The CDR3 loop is CASSLTGGSPGETQYF. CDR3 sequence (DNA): TGTGCCAGCAGCCTGACAGGCGGGAGCCCCGGGGAGACCCAGTACTTC.

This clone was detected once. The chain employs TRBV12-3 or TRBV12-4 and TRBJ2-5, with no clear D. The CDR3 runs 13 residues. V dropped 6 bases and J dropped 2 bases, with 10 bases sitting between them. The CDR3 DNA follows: TGTGCCAGCAGCTTGCGGCATCAAGAGACCCAGTACTTC. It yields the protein CASSLRHQETQYF.

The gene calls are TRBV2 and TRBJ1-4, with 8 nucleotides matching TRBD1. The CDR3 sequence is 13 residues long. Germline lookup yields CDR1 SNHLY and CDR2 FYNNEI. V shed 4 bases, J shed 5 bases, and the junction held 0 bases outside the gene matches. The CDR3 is CASSGQGNEKLFF. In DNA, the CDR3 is TGTGCCAGCAGTGGACAGGGGAATGAAAAACTGTTTTTT. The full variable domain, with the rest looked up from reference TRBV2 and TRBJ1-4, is EPEVTQTPSHQVTQMGQEVILRCVPISNHLYFYWYRQILGQKVEFLVSFYNNEISEKSEIFDDQFSVERPDGSNFTLKIRSTKLEDSAMYFCASSGQGNEKLFFGSGTQLSVL.

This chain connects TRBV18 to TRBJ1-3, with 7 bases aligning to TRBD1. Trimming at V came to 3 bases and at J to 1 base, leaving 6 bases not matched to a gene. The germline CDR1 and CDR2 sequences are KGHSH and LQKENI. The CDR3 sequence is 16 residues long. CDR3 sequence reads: CASSPTGSVSGNTIYF. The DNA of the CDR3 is TGTGCCAGCTCACCGACAGGGAGTGTGTCTGGAAACACCATATATTTT.

This CDR3 reads CSGRHVNTEAFF. The CDR3 DNA reads TGCAGCGGCCGACACGTGAACACTGAAGCTTTCTTT. This rearrangement joins TRBV29-1 to TRBJ1-1; the D is unclear. The CDR3 sequence is 12 residues long. CDR1 is SQVTM, CDR2 ANQGSEA, per germline. Trimming left V 7 bases short and J 0 bases short, with 9 bases between.

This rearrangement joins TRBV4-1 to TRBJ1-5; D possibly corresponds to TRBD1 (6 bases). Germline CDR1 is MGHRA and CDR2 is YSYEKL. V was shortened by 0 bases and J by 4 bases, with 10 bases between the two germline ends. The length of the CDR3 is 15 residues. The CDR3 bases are TGCGCCAGCAGCCAAGAGGGCAGGGGTAATCAGCCCCAGCATTTT. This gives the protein CASSQEGRGNQPQHF.

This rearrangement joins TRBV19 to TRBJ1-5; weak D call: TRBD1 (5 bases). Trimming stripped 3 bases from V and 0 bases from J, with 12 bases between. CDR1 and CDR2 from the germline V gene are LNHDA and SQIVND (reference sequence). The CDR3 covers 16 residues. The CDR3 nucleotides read TGTGCCAGTAGTATCAGGAGGGGTTCTAGCAATCAGCCCCAGCATTTT. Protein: CASSIRRGSSNQPQHF.

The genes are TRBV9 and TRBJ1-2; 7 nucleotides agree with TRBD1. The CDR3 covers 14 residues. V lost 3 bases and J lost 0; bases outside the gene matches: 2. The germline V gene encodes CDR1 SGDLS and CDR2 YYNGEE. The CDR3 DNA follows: TGTGCCAGCAGCGCGGGACAGCCTAACTATGGCTACACCTTC. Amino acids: CASSAGQPNYGYTF. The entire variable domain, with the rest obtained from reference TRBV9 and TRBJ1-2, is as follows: DSGVTQTPKHLITATGQRVTLRCSPRSGDLSVYWYQQSLDQGLQFLIQYYNGEERAKGNILERFSAQQFPDLHSELNLSSLELGDSALYFCASSAGQPNYGYTFGSGTRLTVV.

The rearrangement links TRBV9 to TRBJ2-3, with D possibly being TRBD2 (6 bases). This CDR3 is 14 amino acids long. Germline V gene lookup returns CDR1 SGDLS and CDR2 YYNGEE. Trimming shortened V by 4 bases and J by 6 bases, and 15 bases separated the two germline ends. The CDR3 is CASSRRGRGDTQYF. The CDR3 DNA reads TGTGCCAGCAGCAGGCGGGGCAGAGGGGATACGCAGTATTTT.